The 24 T cell receptor beta chains below were found in one sample sequenced in a study of cytomegalovirus exposure and HLA in healthy donors. PCR primers comprised 60 Vbeta and 13 Jbeta primers. Sequencing was performed with immunoSEQ multiplex PCR; in TCRdb, only in-frame clones are kept and a portion is missing. Among about 160,000 clones listed, roughly four fifths were seen once. The source material was PBMCs. These TCRs come from a female donor in good health and CMV-seronegative.

This rearrangement joins TRBV2 to TRBJ1-5; perhaps TRBD1 as D (6 bases). V gave up 3 bases and J gave up 4 bases, with 19 bases separating them. Germline-derived CDR1 and CDR2 are SNHLY and FYNNEI. This CDR3 region has 17 residues. The CDR3 loop reads CASSDLLRGGNNQPQHF. CDR3 bases: TGTGCCAGCAGTGATTTGTTGCGGGGGGGCAATAATCAGCCCCAGCATTTT.

The CDR3 DNA reads TGTGCCAGCAGCCCCCTCGTGGCGGGGAAGACACAAGAGACCCAGTACTTC. This translates into CASSPLVAGKTQETQYF. The genes are TRBV4-2 and TRBJ2-5, with D possibly TRBD2 on 6 matching bases. V was pared by 4 bases and J by 2 bases, with 20 bases between. Per germline, CDR1 LGHNA and CDR2 YNFKEQ. The CDR3 contains 17 residues.

The chain is built from TRBV2 and TRBJ2-1, with 7 bases matching TRBD2. V shed 1 base and J 0 bases; nucleotides not matched to a gene: 3. The germline gives CDR1 SNHLY, CDR2 FYNNEI. The CDR3 has 16 residues. The chain's CDR3 is CASSEVLADSYNEQFF. The CDR3 DNA is TGTGCCAGCAGTGAAGTCCTAGCGGACTCCTACAATGAGCAGTTCTTC.

This clone was seen a single time. The chain combines TRBV29-1 with TRBJ2-5; TRBD1 matches at 7 bases. Germline trimming cut 5 bases from V and 5 bases from J; bases unmatched to any gene: 8. The germline V gene has CDR1 SQVTM and CDR2 ANQGSEA. The CDR3 has 13 amino acids. DNA for the CDR3: TGCAGCGTTCGAGGCAGGGGGTCGGAGACCCAGTACTTC. The encoded protein is CSVRGRGSETQYF.

This rearrangement joins TRBV27 to TRBJ2-1, with D tentatively TRBD2 (6 bases). The germline V and J ends were trimmed by 0 bases and 8 bases, with 8 bases remaining between them. CDR3 length equals 13 residues. Germline CDR1 and CDR2: MNHEY and SMNVEV (reference sequence). The DNA of the CDR3 is TGTGCCAGCAGTTTATCGTCGGGGGATGAGCAGTTCTTC. Its protein product is CASSLSSGDEQFF.

This chain uses TRBV13 with TRBJ2-7; 7 bases line up with TRBD2. This CDR3 is 13 amino acids long. Germline V gene sequence: CDR1 PRHDT, CDR2 FYEKMQ (reference sequence). With 8 bases clipped from V and 3 bases from J, the junction kept 7 bases outside the gene matches. The CDR3 is CASAQRGFYEQYF. In DNA, the CDR3 is TGTGCCAGCGCCCAGCGGGGCTTCTACGAGCAGTACTTC. Combining the CDR3 with reference TRBV13 and TRBJ2-7 gives the whole variable domain AAGVIQSPRHLIKEKRETATLKCYPIPRHDTVYWYQQGPGQDPQFLISFYEKMQSDKGSIPDRFSAQQFSDYHSELNMSSLELGDSALYFCASAQRGFYEQYFGPGTRLTVT.

The chain recombines TRBV7-6 with TRBJ1-3; 7 bases match TRBD1. Trimming took 3 bases from V and 1 from J; bases not matched to a gene: 3. The germline V gene has CDR1 SGHVS and CDR2 FNYEAQ. The CDR3 runs 15 residues. The CDR3 DNA reads as TGTGCCAGCAGCTTTGACAGGGCATCTGGAAACACCATATATTTT. This gives the protein CASSFDRASGNTIYF. The variable domain in full, with the rest retrieved from reference TRBV7-6 and TRBJ1-3, is GAGVSQSPRYKVTKRGQDVALRCDPISGHVSLYWYRQALGQGPEFLTYFNYEAQQDKSGLPNDRFSAERPEGSISTLTIQRTEQRDSAMYRCASSFDRASGNTIYFGEGSWLTVV.

The chain has TRBV9 and TRBJ2-2; tentatively, D is TRBD2 (6 bases). This CDR3 has 15 amino acids. Germline CDR1 reads SGDLS; CDR2 reads YYNGEE. Trimming cost V 0 bases and J 1 base, with 7 bases left between them. The CDR3 region is CASSVGRENTGELFF. Here the CDR3 DNA reads TGTGCCAGCAGCGTAGGGCGGGAGAACACCGGGGAGCTGTTTTTT.

Here the CDR3 DNA reads TGTGCCACCAGCAGGGAGACAGGGGGCTACGAGCAGTACTTC. This encodes CATSRETGGYEQYF. The rearrangement uses TRBV15 and TRBJ2-7; 9 nucleotides align to TRBD1. The CDR3 is 14 residues long. The J segment lost 3 bases and the V segment lost 3 bases, leaving 3 bases of the junction unmatched. Germline CDR1 LNHNV, CDR2 YYDKDF (reference sequence). The full variable domain, rest sourced from reference TRBV15 and TRBJ2-7, is DAMVIQNPRYQVTQFGKPVTLSCSQTLNHNVMYWYQQKSSQAPKLLFHYYDKDFNNEADTPDNFQSRRPNTSFCFLDIRSPGLGDTAMYLCATSRETGGYEQYFGPGTRLTVT.

This clone was counted once. V gene TRBV7-2 combines with J gene TRBJ2-4; 9 bases are a match to TRBD1. CDR1 is SGHTA and CDR2 is FQGNSA in the germline V gene. The CDR3 length is 16 residues. With 5 bases clipped from V and 3 bases from J, the junction kept 8 bases outside the gene matches. In DNA form, the CDR3 reads TGTGCCAGCAGCGTCCACAGGGGGCTAGGCAAAAACATTCAGTACTTC. This codes for CASSVHRGLGKNIQYF.

The chain links TRBV11-2 to TRBJ1-1; TRBD1 aligns across 8 bases. Per germline, CDR1 SGHAT and CDR2 FQNNGV. The ends lost 1 base at V and 6 bases at J; junction bases unmatched: 4. The CDR3 sequence is 14 residues long. The chain's CDR3 is CASSLAGGGAEAFF. As DNA, the CDR3 is TGTGCCAGCAGCTTAGCAGGGGGCGGTGCTGAAGCTTTCTTT.

The V call is TRBV19, the J call TRBJ2-1; 8 nucleotides agree with TRBD2. CDR1 is LNHDA and CDR2 is SQIVND in the germline V gene (reference sequence). This CDR3 is 15 amino acids long. Trimming at V came to 4 bases and at J to 9 bases, leaving 11 bases not matched to a gene. The CDR3 here is CASSSVWGSGIEQFF. CDR3 nucleotide sequence: TGTGCCAGTAGTAGCGTGTGGGGTAGCGGGATTGAGCAGTTCTTC.

The chain carries TRBV7-2 and TRBJ1-4, with D possibly matching TRBD1 (5 bases). CDR3 size: 19 residues. Germline lookup yields CDR1 SGHTA and CDR2 FQGNSA. V shed 0 bases and J shed 4 bases, with 21 bases lying between them. The chain's CDR3 is CASSLAVVSPQGSNEKLFF. The CDR3 DNA is TGTGCCAGCAGCTTAGCTGTAGTCTCACCCCAGGGCAGTAATGAAAAACTGTTTTTT.

The chain couples TRBV9 to TRBJ2-1, with 12 bases identical to TRBD1. J was trimmed by 9 bases and V by 2 bases; bases with no gene match: 12. CDR1 SGDLS and CDR2 YYNGEE come from the germline V gene. The CDR3 contains 17 residues. The CDR3 spells CASSVGGTGGRLGEQFF. Here the CDR3 DNA reads TGTGCCAGCAGCGTCGGTGGGACAGGGGGCCGGCTCGGTGAGCAGTTCTTC.

V usage is TRBV15 and J usage is TRBJ2-5; no definite D call. The CDR3 covers 12 residues. V was pared by 1 base and J by 5 bases, with 5 bases between. Looked up from germline, CDR1 is LNHNV and CDR2 is YYDKDF (reference sequence). The CDR3 loop is CATSRVRETQYF. CDR3 nucleotides: TGTGCCACCAGCAGAGTCCGGGAGACCCAGTACTTC.

The chain is built from TRBV28 and TRBJ1-5; D is unclear. The CDR3 loop spans 15 amino acids. Trimming cost V 6 bases and J 4 bases, with 16 bases left between them. CDR1 is MDHEN and CDR2 is SYDVKM in the germline V gene. CDR3 bases: TGTGCCAGCAGCCGGCGGGTAACGGGGAATCAGCCCCAGCATTTT. Translating it yields CASSRRVTGNQPQHF.

V is TRBV6-6 and J is TRBJ1-6; 9 nucleotides agree with TRBD1. In germline, CDR1 is MNHNY, CDR2 SVGAGI (reference sequence). This CDR3 comprises 15 residues. J lost 10 bases, V lost 2 bases, and 6 bases had no gene match. The CDR3 coding sequence is TGTGCCAGCAGTTACCCCCTGGACAGGGGATCACCCCTCCACTTT. Translation gives CASSYPLDRGSPLHF.

The chain links TRBV28 to TRBJ1-6; TRBD1 might be the D (5 bases). The germline V gene encodes CDR1 MDHEN and CDR2 SYDVKM. Trimming took 6 bases from V and 9 from J, leaving 15 bases between them. The CDR3 extends over 14 amino acids. The CDR3 bases are TGTGCCAGCAGGGCCGGCAGGGTGGGTTCACCCCTCCACTTT. Protein: CASRAGRVGSPLHF. The full variable domain, completed using reference TRBV28 and TRBJ1-6, is DVKVTQSSRYLVKRTGEKVFLECVQDMDHENMFWYRQDPGLGLRLIYFSYDVKMKEKGDIPEGYSVSREKKERFSLILESASTNQTSMYLCASRAGRVGSPLHFGNGTRLTVT.

This chain connects TRBV30 to TRBJ2-7; D possibly corresponds to TRBD2 (5 bases). Per the germline V gene, CDR1 is GTSNPN and CDR2 is SVGIG (reference sequence). V was trimmed by 2 bases and J by 7 bases, leaving 18 bases between them. This CDR3 spans 14 amino acids. CDR3 sequence: CAWSLRRPGWEQYF. DNA of the CDR3: TGTGCCTGGAGTTTAAGAAGGCCGGGGTGGGAGCAGTACTTC.

The rearrangement uses TRBV28 and TRBJ2-5, with 8 bases that match TRBD2. J lost 7 bases, V lost 4 bases, and 14 bases had no gene match. Germline V gene lookup returns CDR1 MDHEN and CDR2 SYDVKM. The CDR3 has 16 amino acids. CDR3 sequence: CASSSFGLAAGGTQYF. The CDR3 bases are TGTGCCAGCAGTTCCTTCGGACTAGCAGCCGGAGGGACCCAGTACTTC. Using reference TRBV28 and TRBJ2-5 for the parts outside the CDR3, the full variable domain is DVKVTQSSRYLVKRTGEKVFLECVQDMDHENMFWYRQDPGLGLRLIYFSYDVKMKEKGDIPEGYSVSREKKERFSLILESASTNQTSMYLCASSSFGLAAGGTQYFGPGTRLLVL.

The chain has TRBV2 and TRBJ1-3; the match to TRBD1 covers 7 bases. The germline V gene has CDR1 SNHLY and CDR2 FYNNEI. With V trimmed by 5 bases and J by 2 bases, 6 bases remained unmatched. The CDR3 loop spans 15 amino acids. CDR3 bases: TGTGCCAGCAGTTCCTACAGGGGCGCTGGAAACACCATATATTTT. Translating it yields CASSSYRGAGNTIYF.

The chain recombines TRBV4-1 with TRBJ2-7, with 9 nucleotides matching TRBD2. After removal of 6 bases from V and 0 bases from J, the junction contained 6 bases not matched to a gene. In germline, CDR1 is MGHRA, CDR2 YSYEKL. The CDR3 runs to 15 residues. CDR3 nucleotides: TGCGCCAGCAGTCAACAAGCGGGAGGCTCCTACGAGCAGTACTTC. It is translated as CASSQQAGGSYEQYF.

V is TRBV30 and J is TRBJ2-2, with 7 positions matching TRBD1. This CDR3 spans 14 amino acids. In germline, CDR1 is GTSNPN, CDR2 SVGIG (reference sequence). The V segment lost 6 bases and the J segment 5 bases; nucleotides outside the gene matches: 9. For the CDR3, the DNA is TGTGCCTGCAACAGGGGCTCCGGGACCGGGGAGCTGTTTTTT. This encodes CACNRGSGTGELFF.

This chain uses TRBV7-9 with TRBJ2-2, with 9 bases that match TRBD1. V was pared by 4 bases and J by 2 bases, with 8 bases of the junction left unmatched. The germline V gene encodes CDR1 SEHNR and CDR2 FQNEAQ (reference sequence). The CDR3 length is 17 residues. The CDR3 here is CASSSTKTGGNTGELFF. The CDR3 coding sequence is TGTGCCAGCAGCTCTACGAAGACAGGGGGTAACACCGGGGAGCTGTTTTTT.